Below, one T cell receptor beta chain is given with its context. Assay used: immunoSEQ multiplex PCR; TCRdb lists only in-frame clones, some missing. This sample has about 75,000 clones, with roughly nine tenths found just once. The sample comes from a study of technical replicates of blood from several donors. Germline CDR1 is SGDLS and CDR2 is YYNGEE. V gave up 0 bases and J gave up 2 bases, with 14 bases separating them. This CDR3 has 16 residues. The rearrangement uses TRBV9 and TRBJ1-1; the D gene is possibly TRBD1 (6 bases). The sample consisted of T cells isolated from PBMCs. The TCR sequence derives from a human donor in good health. The CDR3 DNA reads as TGTGCCAGCAGCGTAGGGGGGGGCAGGGGCAACACTGAAGCTTTCTTT. The encoded protein is CASSVGGGRGNTEAFF.